These T cell receptor beta chains were read from a single sample in a study of T cells in Graves' hyperthyroidism and ophthalmopathy. Via MiXCR, TCRdb re-called the multiplex PCR reads, giving one row per CDR3 protein. The sample contains 300,000 to 450,000 distinct CDR3 sequences, about 14% of which appear only once. Material for sequencing was blood. All receptors come from a woman younger than 45 with Graves' ophthalmopathy. CDR3s include the opening cysteine and the closing phenylalanine or tryptophan. The order of the fields is clone size, V gene, D gene, CDR3 length, J gene, CDR3 DNA, CDR3 protein. D genes are given only for firm matches. Clone sizes are given selectively: once, few, many, or a class where the clone is expanded.

clone_size: many; v_call: TRBV20-1; d_call: NA; cdr3_length: 16; j_call: TRBJ2-1; cdr3_nt: TGCAGTGCTTCCTTTGAAGGAAGGGTCGACTACAATGAGCAGTTCTTC; cdr3_aa: CSASFEGRVDYNEQFF
clone_size: many; v_call: TRBV28; d_call: TRBD1; cdr3_length: 16; j_call: TRBJ1-6; cdr3_nt: TGTGCCAGCAGTTCTCCCTCCGGGACAGCTACTCCACCCCTCCACTTT; cdr3_aa: CASSSPSGTATPPLHF
clone_size: NA; v_call: TRBV9; d_call: TRBD1; cdr3_length: 17; j_call: TRBJ1-1; cdr3_nt: TGTGCCAGCAGCGATCGTCCCGGGACAGGGCTGAACACTGAAGCTTTCTTT; cdr3_aa: CASSDRPGTGLNTEAFF
clone_size: NA; v_call: TRBV7-2; d_call: NA; cdr3_length: 14; j_call: TRBJ2-7; cdr3_nt: TGTGCCAGCAGCCGCCGACGGGGCGCCTACGAGCAGTACTTC; cdr3_aa: CASSRRRGAYEQYF
clone_size: NA; v_call: TRBV5-8; d_call: NA; cdr3_length: 17; j_call: TRBJ2-5; cdr3_nt: TGTGCCAGCAGCTTTGAAAGGAACCGAGCCCCCCAAGAGACCCAGTACTTC; cdr3_aa: CASSFERNRAPQETQYF
clone_size: few; v_call: TRBV20-1; d_call: NA; cdr3_length: 14; j_call: TRBJ2-3; cdr3_nt: TGCAGTGCTGCCATCCTAGAGGGAATCTATACGCAGTATTTT; cdr3_aa: CSAAILEGIYTQYF
clone_size: many; v_call: TRBV20-1; d_call: NA; cdr3_length: 14; j_call: TRBJ1-5; cdr3_nt: TGCAGTGGGAGCCGGGCGGGTAGCAATCAGCCCCAGCATTTT; cdr3_aa: CSGSRAGSNQPQHF
clone_size: many; v_call: TRBV12-3/TRBV12-4; d_call: TRBD1; cdr3_length: 13; j_call: TRBJ1-2; cdr3_nt: TGTGCCAGTGGGACAGGTGTTTACTATGGCTACACCTTC; cdr3_aa: CASGTGVYYGYTF
clone_size: few; v_call: TRBV20-1; d_call: TRBD1; cdr3_length: 14; j_call: TRBJ1-2; cdr3_nt: TGCAGTGCTTACCGGGACAGTTTTAATTATGGCTACACCTTC; cdr3_aa: CSAYRDSFNYGYTF
clone_size: many; v_call: TRBV27; d_call: TRBD1; cdr3_length: 14; j_call: TRBJ2-1; cdr3_nt: TGTGCCAGCAGTTTAAGACAGGGGTGGAATGAGCAGTTCTTC; cdr3_aa: CASSLRQGWNEQFF
clone_size: many; v_call: TRBV7-2; d_call: NA; cdr3_length: 13; j_call: TRBJ2-1; cdr3_nt: TGTGCCAGCAGCTTATCAGGGTGGGATGAGCAGTTCTTC; cdr3_aa: CASSLSGWDEQFF
clone_size: once; v_call: TRBV15; d_call: NA; cdr3_length: 13; j_call: TRBJ2-3; cdr3_nt: TGTGCCACCAGCAGAGGGGGGGTCCCTCGGCAGTATTTT; cdr3_aa: CATSRGGVPRQYF
clone_size: many; v_call: TRBV5-1; d_call: NA; cdr3_length: 14; j_call: TRBJ1-1; cdr3_nt: TGCGCCAGCAGCGACGGGACTCAGAACACTGAAGCTTTCTTT; cdr3_aa: CASSDGTQNTEAFF
clone_size: many; v_call: TRBV20-1; d_call: NA; cdr3_length: 15; j_call: TRBJ2-6; cdr3_nt: TGCAGTGCTACCGGGGCCCAGACCGGGGCCAACGTCCTGACTTTC; cdr3_aa: CSATGAQTGANVLTF
clone_size: NA; v_call: TRBV11-2; d_call: TRBD2; cdr3_length: 14; j_call: TRBJ2-7; cdr3_nt: TGTGCCAGCAGCCGGACTAGCGGGAGTGACGAGCAGTACTTC; cdr3_aa: CASSRTSGSDEQYF
clone_size: many; v_call: TRBV28; d_call: NA; cdr3_length: 16; j_call: TRBJ1-1; cdr3_nt: TGTGCCAGCAGTTTCGTGGGGGGGGAGGAGAACACTGAAGCTTTCTTT; cdr3_aa: CASSFVGGEENTEAFF
clone_size: many; v_call: TRBV28; d_call: NA; cdr3_length: 17; j_call: TRBJ1-4; cdr3_nt: TGTGCCAGCAGAGACTTAGCCCCCCAGGCAACTAATGAAAAACTGTTTTTT; cdr3_aa: CASRDLAPQATNEKLFF
clone_size: many; v_call: TRBV6-1; d_call: TRBD1; cdr3_length: 15; j_call: TRBJ1-3; cdr3_nt: TGTGCCAGCAGAGGACAGGGGGTATCTGGAAACACCATATATTTT; cdr3_aa: CASRGQGVSGNTIYF
clone_size: many; v_call: TRBV2; d_call: TRBD1; cdr3_length: 14; j_call: TRBJ1-1; cdr3_nt: TGTGCCAGCAGTGGGACAGGGGCAAATACTGAAGCTTTCTTT; cdr3_aa: CASSGTGANTEAFF
clone_size: NA; v_call: TRBV11-2; d_call: TRBD2; cdr3_length: 17; j_call: TRBJ2-7; cdr3_nt: TGTGCCAGCAGCTTCCGGACTAGCGGGGGGGCCGGGTACGAGCAGTACTTC; cdr3_aa: CASSFRTSGGAGYEQYF
clone_size: many; v_call: TRBV6-1; d_call: NA; cdr3_length: 13; j_call: TRBJ2-5; cdr3_nt: TGTGCCAGCAGTCCTGGTCCGGGGGAGACCCAGTACTTC; cdr3_aa: CASSPGPGETQYF
clone_size: NA; v_call: TRBV20-1; d_call: NA; cdr3_length: 13; j_call: TRBJ2-7; cdr3_nt: TGCAGTGCTAGAACGTTCCCCAGCTACGAGCAGTACTTC; cdr3_aa: CSARTFPSYEQYF
clone_size: many; v_call: TRBV2; d_call: TRBD1; cdr3_length: 14; j_call: TRBJ1-4; cdr3_nt: TGTGCCAGCAGTAGGACAGGACATAATGAAAAACTGTTTTTT; cdr3_aa: CASSRTGHNEKLFF
clone_size: many; v_call: TRBV12-3/TRBV12-4; d_call: TRBD1; cdr3_length: 15; j_call: TRBJ1-1; cdr3_nt: TGTGCCAGCAGTTTGGGGGCAGGGGGGAACACTGAAGCTTTCTTT; cdr3_aa: CASSLGAGGNTEAFF
clone_size: NA; v_call: TRBV30; d_call: NA; cdr3_length: 15; j_call: TRBJ1-6; cdr3_nt: TGTGCCTGGAGTGGTTTCCTAGGAGCGGATTCACCCCTCCACTTT; cdr3_aa: CAWSGFLGADSPLHF
clone_size: many; v_call: TRBV7-2; d_call: TRBD1; cdr3_length: 16; j_call: TRBJ2-7; cdr3_nt: TGTGCCAGCAGCGACCCCTCTGTGGACAGGGGGTTTCAGCAGTACTTC; cdr3_aa: CASSDPSVDRGFQQYF
clone_size: many; v_call: TRBV28; d_call: TRBD1; cdr3_length: 15; j_call: TRBJ1-1; cdr3_nt: TGTGCCAGCGCTAAGACAGGGGCTACGAACACTGAAGCTTTCTTT; cdr3_aa: CASAKTGATNTEAFF
clone_size: many; v_call: TRBV11-1; d_call: NA; cdr3_length: 15; j_call: TRBJ2-3; cdr3_nt: TGTGCCAGCAGCTTACTCCGGACTAGCACAGATACGCAGTATTTT; cdr3_aa: CASSLLRTSTDTQYF
clone_size: many; v_call: TRBV28; d_call: TRBD1; cdr3_length: 13; j_call: TRBJ1-2; cdr3_nt: TGTGCCAGTAGCGTCAGGGGGCTTGGGGGCTACACCTTC; cdr3_aa: CASSVRGLGGYTF
clone_size: many; v_call: TRBV12-5; d_call: NA; cdr3_length: 17; j_call: TRBJ1-1; cdr3_nt: TGTGCTAGTGGTTTGGTATTGGGGGGCGGGGACAACACTGAAGCTTTCTTT; cdr3_aa: CASGLVLGGGDNTEAFF
clone_size: many; v_call: TRBV14; d_call: NA; cdr3_length: 11; j_call: TRBJ2-5; cdr3_nt: TGTGCCAGCAGCCAAGGGCCGGTACAGTACTTC; cdr3_aa: CASSQGPVQYF
clone_size: NA; v_call: TRBV14; d_call: NA; cdr3_length: 16; j_call: TRBJ2-1; cdr3_nt: TGTGCCAGCAGCCCTACCGGGACGGCGACCTACAATGAGCAGTTCTTC; cdr3_aa: CASSPTGTATYNEQFF
clone_size: NA; v_call: TRBV5-4; d_call: TRBD2; cdr3_length: 14; j_call: TRBJ2-5; cdr3_nt: TGTGCCAGCAGCTTGGAGGCGGGAGAAGAGACCCAGTACTTC; cdr3_aa: CASSLEAGEETQYF
clone_size: many; v_call: TRBV11-3; d_call: NA; cdr3_length: 13; j_call: TRBJ2-2; cdr3_nt: TGTGCCAGCAGCTTAGGGGGGTCCGGGGAGCTGTTTTTT; cdr3_aa: CASSLGGSGELFF
clone_size: many; v_call: TRBV2; d_call: NA; cdr3_length: 14; j_call: TRBJ2-1; cdr3_nt: TGTGCCAGCATCCCGGATAACCGGGGTAATGAGCAGTTCTTC; cdr3_aa: CASIPDNRGNEQFF
clone_size: NA; v_call: TRBV6-2/TRBV6-3; d_call: NA; cdr3_length: 12; j_call: TRBJ2-1; cdr3_nt: TGTGCCAGCAGTTACGCAGGGCAGGAGCAGTTCTTC; cdr3_aa: CASSYAGQEQFF
clone_size: NA; v_call: TRBV5-8; d_call: TRBD2; cdr3_length: 14; j_call: TRBJ2-1; cdr3_nt: TGTGCCAGCAGCGTTGGACGGGAGGAGAATGAGCAGTTCTTC; cdr3_aa: CASSVGREENEQFF